This TCR beta chain was identified during a study of OX40 agonist ivuxolimab in advanced cancers. Study-level results: The antigens recognized by the expanded peripheral T cells, that is their antigen specificity, were not determined. Among T cells, CD8+ cells averaged more expanded clones than CD4+ cells.

Trimming removed 3 bases at V and 4 bases at J, with 8 bases between. The CDR3 loop spans 13 amino acids. Germline V CDR1 and CDR2: SEHNR, FQNEAQ (reference sequence). The sampling schedule covered blood at baseline, cycle 4 day 1, and cycle 7 day 1. Using immunoSEQ multiplex PCR, the repertoire was profiled, and TCRdb retains in-frame clones only, with some absent. The table includes under 70,000 clones, roughly nine tenths detected once. A word on this clone: The antigen is unknown.

This specimen consisted of CD4+ or CD8+ T cells sorted from blood, obtained in a trial of the OX40 agonist ivuxolimab. The clonotype comes from an adult with an advanced solid tumor such as melanoma, head and neck, liver or kidney cancer. The rearrangement uses TRBV7-9 and TRBJ2-3, with unresolved D. The DNA of the CDR3 is TGTGCCAGCAGCTTGTGGGGTCCAGATACGCAGTATTTT. It is translated as CASSLWGPDTQYF.